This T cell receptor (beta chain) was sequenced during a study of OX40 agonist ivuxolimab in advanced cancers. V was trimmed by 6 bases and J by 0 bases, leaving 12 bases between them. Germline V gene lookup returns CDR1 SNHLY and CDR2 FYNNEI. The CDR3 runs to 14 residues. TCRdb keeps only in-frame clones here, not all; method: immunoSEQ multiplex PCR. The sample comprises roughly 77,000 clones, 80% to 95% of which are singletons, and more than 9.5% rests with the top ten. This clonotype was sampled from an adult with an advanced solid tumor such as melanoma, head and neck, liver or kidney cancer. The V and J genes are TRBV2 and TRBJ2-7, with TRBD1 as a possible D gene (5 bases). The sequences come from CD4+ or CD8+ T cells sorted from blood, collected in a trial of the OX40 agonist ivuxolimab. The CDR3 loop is CASRGRVLSYEQYF. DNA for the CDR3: TGTGCCAGCAGGGGCAGGGTCCTCTCCTACGAGCAGTACTTC.